This T cell receptor beta chain was profiled in a study of tumor-infiltrating lymphocytes in primary liver carcinoma (dated by TCRdb to 2017 to 2019). In the study overall: The five patients, three men and two women aged 30 to 69 years, had hepatocellular carcinoma (four) or combined HCC and intrahepatic cholangiocarcinoma (one). The tumors of the five patients were staged as T1-T3 N0M0, with maximum diameters ranging from 4.2 to 10 cm. Each sample produced roughly 3.65 to 7.13 million productive TCRbeta reads, and read depth showed no significant difference between tissue types. The study combined TCRbeta repertoire sequencing, expression microarrays and whole-exome sequencing across five regions of each liver tumor, with adjacent normal tissue and blood. TCRbeta repertoire sequencing covered 35 or so specimens from 5 patients: roughly 25 tumor regions, 5 adjacent noncancerous liver tissues and 5 peripheral blood samples. To link TCRbeta repertoire diversity to the local molecular phenotype, the 25 tumor region samples were profiled with Agilent mRNA microarrays. Reproducibility between technical replicate repertoires was high, with correlation coefficients above 0.95 and mean shared-clone rates approximately 0.91. Broader findings and caveats from the paper: Since the samples were bulk and unsorted, there was no way to compare CD4+ and CD8+ T cell repertoires. With just four to six patients in the study, the authors point out that the findings should be validated in a larger study. Only about 7-25% of top clones were found in all five regions of a tumor, suggesting spatial heterogeneity of tumor-infiltrating T cells. Consistent with antigen-driven expansion, pairs of tumor regions showed higher repertoire overlap (mean roughly 35%) than either tumor-adjacent pairs (around 17%) or tumor-blood pairs (roughly 14%). Compared with blood, tumors had a significantly larger share of the repertoire taken up by the top 250 clones (p = 0.039). Because only the TCR beta chain was sequenced and unpaired alpha chains were not captured, true repertoire diversity is likely underestimated.

Without any cell sorting, total RNA and DNA were co-extracted from roughly 21-30 mg of bulk tissue using the AllPrep DNA/RNA mini kit. Four or five patients with histopathologically diagnosed primary liver carcinoma underwent surgical resection in China between November 2015 and March 2016. At the time of sampling, the patients had chronic HBV infection and had not received any treatment. Five spatially separated regions were sampled from each tumor: the superior, inferior, left-lateral and right-lateral poles, plus the tumor centre. According to histology, viable tumor cells made up more than 90% of every tumor sample. Each fresh piece of tumor and adjacent tissue was cut in two, with one half stored in RNAlater at -80 degrees C and the other half sent for histology. A constant-region primer and ProtoScript II reverse transcriptase were used to reverse-transcribe TCRbeta-specific cDNA from approximately 550 ng total RNA. TCRbeta libraries were built with three nested multiplex PCR rounds, a slightly modified ARM-PCR procedure. The first two PCR rounds used multiplex TRBV1-TRBV30 forward primers with a Cbeta reverse primer, each for approximately 9 cycles. Sample barcodes and Illumina adapters were added in a final 25-cycle PCR using Deep VentR polymerase. Before sequencing, amplicons between 200 and 500 bp were purified from gel using a QIAquick gel extraction kit. An Illumina HiSeq 2500 was used to sequence the TCRbeta amplicons with 250-bp paired-end reads. The study's processing was this. Quality trimming of reads was performed with Trimmomatic v0.33, and paired reads were merged with FLASH v1.2.11 so that full CDR3 sequences could be recovered. V, D and J germline segments were assigned to the rearranged TCRbeta sequences using MiGEC v1.2.1b. VDJtools v1.0.0 computed clonotype statistics and Shannon-Wiener diversity indices. To cut down on sampling bias, every analysis after diversity analysis relied on just the 250 most abundant clonotypes from each sample. The raw public data were reprocessed by TCRdb itself: fastp quality trimming at Q25, MiXCR clonotype calling, in-frame beta chains only. Entries are consolidated by CDR3 protein sequence, retaining the most common genes and DNA. V and J calls and clone size were set by TCRdb, not the authors. The sample table lists 120,000 or so distinct CDR3 sequences, 50% to 70% of them with a count of one. Jointly, the top ten make up around 9% of the sample.

The germline ends are 6 bases apart after V is trimmed by 8 bases and J by 1 base. From the cysteine up to the phenylalanine, the CDR3 has a length of 12 residues. Of the read, only the CDR3 DNA is kept; its 36 bases are in frame from base 1. Per the germline V gene, SGHNT is the CDR1 and YENEEA is the CDR2. This clonotype is labeled medium-sized (0.01 to 0.1%). The clone's antigen remains unknown. Base qualities were left out, and no much larger clone turns up one base away. The chain couples TRBV11-3 to TRBJ2-4; confidence is insufficient to name the D gene. Input material: liver tumor tissue from sampling region 1. Per the publication, the cell subset or site label means: tumor region T1, superior pole. This receptor was taken from a woman aged 55-70 years with primary liver carcinoma and hepatitis B virus infection. This receptor carries the CDR3 CASSGAKNIQYF. The sequence in DNA is TGTGCCAGCTCCGGGGCCAAAAACATTCAGTACTTC. With all but the CDR3 taken from the reference TRBV11-3 and TRBJ2-4 genes, the full variable domain is: EAGVVQSPRYKIIEKKQPVAFWCNPISGHNTLYWYLQNLGQGPELLIRYENEEAVDDSQLPKDRFSAERLKGVDSTLKIQPAELGDSAVYLCASSGAKNIQYFGAGTRLSVL.